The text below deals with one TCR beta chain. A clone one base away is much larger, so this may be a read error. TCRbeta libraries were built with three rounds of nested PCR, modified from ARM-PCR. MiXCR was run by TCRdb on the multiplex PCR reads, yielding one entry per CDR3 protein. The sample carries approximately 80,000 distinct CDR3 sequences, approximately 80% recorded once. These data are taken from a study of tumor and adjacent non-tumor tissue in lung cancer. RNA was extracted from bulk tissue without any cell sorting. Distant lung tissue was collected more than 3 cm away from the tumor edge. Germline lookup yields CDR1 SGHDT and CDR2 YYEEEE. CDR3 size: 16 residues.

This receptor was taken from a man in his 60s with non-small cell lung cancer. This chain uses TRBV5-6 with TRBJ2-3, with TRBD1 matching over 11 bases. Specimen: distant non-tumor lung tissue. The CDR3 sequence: CVSSLVGDRGTDTQYF. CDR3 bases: TGTGTCAGCAGCTTGGTTGGGGACAGGGGGACAGATACGCAGTATTTT. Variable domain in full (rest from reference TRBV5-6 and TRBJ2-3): DAGVTQSPTHLIKTRGQQVTLRCSPKSGHDTVSWYQQALGQGPQFIFQYYEEEERQRGNFPDRFSGHQFPNYSSELNVNALLLGDSALYLCVSSLVGDRGTDTQYFGPGTRLTVL.